A selection of T cell receptor beta chains follows, all from one sample in a study of T cell changes during pregnancy in multiple sclerosis. Profiled with immunoSEQ multiplex PCR; TCRdb holds only in-frame clones, not every one. The sample has 25,000 to 30,000 clones; under 90% are singletons. The sequencing used CD4+ T cells from peripheral blood mononuclear cells, collected in the first trimester of pregnancy. The origin of the receptors is a female donor in good health, enrolled as a control in a pregnancy study. Each CDR3 is given with its conserved first and last residue. The D gene is left open where the match is weak. Clone size is shown for a subset of rows, as once, few, many or a class of expanded clone.

>TRBV6-5|TRBJ1-2|.|.
TGTGCCAGCAGTTACTCCCCCGGTTCTATTGGCTACACCTTC
CASSYSPGSIGYTF
>TRBV30|TRBJ2-1|.|.
TGTGCCTGGAGTGGGTTCTCTGGTAGCTCCTACAATGAGCAGTTCTTC
CAWSGFSGSSYNEQFF
>TRBV28|TRBJ1-1|.|.
TGTGCCAGTTCCAGCGGGGGTGGGGAAAACACTGAAGCTTTCTTT
CASSSGGGENTEAFF
>TRBV18|TRBJ2-7|.|.
TGTGCCAGCTCACCGGGGCAGGAAGAGCAGTACTTC
CASSPGQEEQYF
>TRBV20-1|TRBJ2-3|.|.
TGCAGTGCTAGCTTCACAGATACGCAGTATTTT
CSASFTDTQYF
>TRBV6-1|TRBJ1-6|.|.
TGTGCCAGCAGTTGGGAGGGTGAGAATTCACCCCTCCACTTT
CASSWEGENSPLHF
>TRBV27|TRBJ2-7|.|.
TGTGCCAGCAGACGGGCCGCCGGCTGGGCGGACGGAGGGTTCTACGAGCAGTACTTC
CASRRAAGWADGGFYEQYF
>TRBV7-7|TRBJ2-1|TRBD2|.
TGTGCCAGCAGCTTACGGGGGGACAATGAGCAGTTCTTC
CASSLRGDNEQFF
>TRBV7-9|TRBJ2-2|.|.
TGTGCCAGCATCCCGGTAGGGGCGCGGCAGAACACCGGGGAGCTGTTTTTT
CASIPVGARQNTGELFF
>TRBV5-1|TRBJ2-7|TRBD2|.
TGCGCCAGCAGCTTGGATGGCGGGGGAAACTACGAGCAGTACTTC
CASSLDGGGNYEQYF
>TRBV28|TRBJ2-1|.|.
TGTGCCAGCAGTTTAGGTGTGACAGCGCAGTTCTTC
CASSLGVTAQFF
>TRBV19|TRBJ2-5|.|.
TGTGCCAGTAGTATCTCTAGCCTGGAGACCCAGTACTTC
CASSISSLETQYF
>TRBV7-9|TRBJ1-2|.|.
TGTGCCGGGAACCAGGGAGGGGATGGCTACACCTTC
CAGNQGGDGYTF
>TRBV2|TRBJ1-1|.|.
TGTGCCAGCAAGTCTAGCCGTGAAGCTTTCTTT
CASKSSREAFF
>TRBV11-3|TRBJ1-5|TRBD1|.
TGTGCCAGCAGCTTAGAGGGGGAAGACAGGGAGGCTAGCAATCAGCCCCAGCATTTT
CASSLEGEDREASNQPQHF
>TRBV6-6|TRBJ2-4|.|.
TGTGCCAGCAGTTACGGAGGGGAAAACATTCAGTACTTC
CASSYGGENIQYF
>TRBV27|TRBJ2-2|TRBD1|.
TGTGCCAGCAGTCTTAAGGGGGCTAGGGGGGAGCTGTTTTTT
CASSLKGARGELFF
>TRBV11-2|TRBJ2-7|.|.
TGTGCCAGCAGCTTAGTCCAGGGACAAACCTACGAGCAGTACTTC
CASSLVQGQTYEQYF
>TRBV25-1|TRBJ2-1|TRBD1|.
TGTGCCAGCAGTGTTCGGGACAGGGGAACAAATGAGCAGTTCTTC
CASSVRDRGTNEQFF
>TRBV6-1|TRBJ2-1|.|.
TGTGCCAGCAGTGCACAGGGTTCCTACAATGAGCAGTTCTTC
CASSAQGSYNEQFF
>TRBV6-6|TRBJ1-5|.|.
TGTGCCAGCACCTCCGGCGGGGTATTGCAGCCCCAGCATTTT
CASTSGGVLQPQHF
>TRBV6-5|TRBJ1-1|.|.
TGTGCCAGCAGTTACGGACAGTTGACTGAAGCTTTCTTT
CASSYGQLTEAFF
>TRBV6-5|TRBJ1-1|.|.
TGTGCCAGCAGTTACTTGGGCGCGCTGGGCGAAGCTTTCTTT
CASSYLGALGEAFF
>TRBV9|TRBJ2-1|TRBD1|few
TGTGCCAGCAGCGTGGGACAGGGGTATCAGGGGATCAATGAGCAGTTCTTC
CASSVGQGYQGINEQFF
>TRBV29-1|TRBJ2-1|.|.
TGCAGCGTCCGCGAGGGATGGGAGCAGTTCTTC
CSVREGWEQFF
>TRBV28|TRBJ2-1|TRBD2|.
TGTGCCAGCAGTTTGCGGGAGGTACGGCTCTTC
CASSLREVRLF
>TRBV9|TRBJ2-3|TRBD2|.
TGTGCCAGCAGCGGGACTAGCCCAGATACGCAGTATTTT
CASSGTSPDTQYF
>TRBV7-2|TRBJ1-3|.|.
TGTGCCAGCAGCTCAGGGGTGGCTGGAAACACCATATATTTT
CASSSGVAGNTIYF
>TRBV6-1|TRBJ1-2|.|.
TGTGCCAGCACCCCCGCAGGCCTCTCCCATGGCTACACCTTC
CASTPAGLSHGYTF
>TRBV6-6|TRBJ2-7|TRBD2|.
TGTGCCAGCACGACTAGCGGGAGCTACGAGCAGTACTTC
CASTTSGSYEQYF
>TRBV28|TRBJ1-5|.|.
TGTGCCAGCAGGCCAAATCAGGGAATAAATAGCAATCAGCCCCAGCATTTT
CASRPNQGINSNQPQHF
>TRBV7-8|TRBJ2-7|.|.
TGTGCCAGCAGCTTCCGATTGAGTAGATCCTACGAGCAGTACTTC
CASSFRLSRSYEQYF
>TRBV29-1|TRBJ1-2|TRBD1|.
TGCAGCGCCAGAGGGGGGACAGGATACTATGGCTACACCTTC
CSARGGTGYYGYTF
>TRBV2|TRBJ1-1|.|.
TGTGCCAGCAGTGAAATGGGCAAGATGAACACTGAAGCTTTCTTT
CASSEMGKMNTEAFF
>TRBV30|TRBJ1-2|TRBD1|.
TGTGCCTGGACTCAGGACAGGAGTACATATGGCTACACCTTC
CAWTQDRSTYGYTF
>TRBV2|TRBJ1-2|.|once
TGTGCCAGCAGTGAAGGGACATCTGGCTACACCTTC
CASSEGTSGYTF
>TRBV28|TRBJ2-3|TRBD2|.
TGTGCCAGCGCCACTAGCGGGAGGCCAGATACGCAGTATTTT
CASATSGRPDTQYF